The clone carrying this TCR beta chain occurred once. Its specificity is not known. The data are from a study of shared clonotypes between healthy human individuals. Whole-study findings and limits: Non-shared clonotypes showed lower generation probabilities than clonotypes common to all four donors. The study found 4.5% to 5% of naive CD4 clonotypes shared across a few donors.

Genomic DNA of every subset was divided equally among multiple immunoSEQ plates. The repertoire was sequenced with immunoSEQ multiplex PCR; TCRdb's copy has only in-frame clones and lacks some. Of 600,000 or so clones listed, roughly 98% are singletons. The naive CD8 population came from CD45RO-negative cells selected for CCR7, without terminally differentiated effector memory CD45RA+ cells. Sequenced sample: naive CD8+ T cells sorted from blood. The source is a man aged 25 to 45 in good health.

The CDR3 sequence: CASSPSTGSYEQYF. Written as DNA, the CDR3 is TGTGCCAGCAGTCCCTCGACAGGTTCCTACGAGCAGTACTTC. This sequence joins TRBV27 and TRBJ2-7, with a weak D call TRBD1 (6 bases). Germline CDR1 MNHEY, CDR2 SMNVEV (reference sequence). The CDR3 contains 14 residues. Trimming cost V 5 bases and J 1 base, with 12 bases left between them.